The 22 T cell receptor beta chains below all came from one sample that was sequenced in a study of blood T cells in healthy people across ages. With a J-beta primer mix and a sample-barcoded 5' primer, a second PCR ran about 6 to 11 cycles. TCRdb used MiXCR to reprocess the 5' RACE reads, holding one entry per CDR3 protein. The table includes around 780,000 distinct CDR3 sequences, roughly 24% detected once. These data also formed part of another study, on T cells of mothers and their children.

Sequencing input: blood. The source is a boy aged 5-17 years in good health.

Notes on this clonotype: One end of the junction fails to match germline, which may point to a read error. This sequence joins TRBV12-5 and TRBJ2-5, with D uncertain. The CDR3 sequence is 15 residues long. Germline V gene data show CDR1 as LGHNT and CDR2 as FRNRAP. This CDR3 is CASGLDILPHSEQYF. CDR3 nucleotides: TGTGCTAGTGGTTTGGACATATTGCCTCACTCCGAGCAGTATTTC.

This chain links TRBV2 with TRBJ2-5; 12 positions agree with TRBD2. This CDR3 has 16 residues. The junction had 5 bases not matched to a gene; V was cut back by 1 base and J by 5 bases. CDR1 is SNHLY, CDR2 FYNNEI, per germline. The CDR3 nucleotides are TGTGCCAGCAGTGAAGAGACTAGCGGGGGTCGGGAGACCCAGTACTTC. It is translated as CASSEETSGGRETQYF.

The chain joins TRBV7-2 to TRBJ2-3; D is possibly TRBD1 (6 bases). Germline V gene data show CDR1 as SGHTA and CDR2 as FQGNSA. V was shortened by 5 bases and J by 0 bases, with 12 bases between the two germline ends. This CDR3 contains 15 residues. The CDR3, as DNA: TGTGCCAGCAGCCCCTGGGGGCAGAGCACAGATACGCAGTATTTT. This encodes CASSPWGQSTDTQYF.

This clonotype was observed a handful of times. The rearrangement links TRBV5-1 to TRBJ2-3, with 10 bases lining up with TRBD1. Unmatched junction bases numbered 10, after V lost 3 bases and J lost 6 bases. The CDR3 is 16 amino acids. CDR1 SGHRS and CDR2 YFSETQ come from the germline V gene. CDR3 protein: CASSYRRTGGDDTQYF. Written as DNA, the CDR3 is TGCGCCAGCAGCTACCGTAGGACAGGGGGTGATGATACGCAGTATTTT.

This clonotype was seen more than once but under ten times. V usage is TRBV9 and J usage is TRBJ2-7, with 11 bases matching TRBD2. The CDR3 sequence is 14 residues long. Germline-derived CDR1 and CDR2 are SGDLS and YYNGEE. With 3 bases clipped from V and 5 bases from J, the junction kept 4 bases outside the gene matches. The CDR3 region has the DNA TGTGCCAGCAGCGCGACTAGCGGGGAGGACGAGCAGTACTTC. Its translation is CASSATSGEDEQYF.

This clonotype was observed a handful of times. The chain uses TRBV24-1 and TRBJ1-4; D is perhaps TRBD1 (6 bases). The CDR3 sequence is 14 residues long. Trimming shortened V by 12 bases and J by 3 bases, and 16 bases separated the two germline ends. Germline V lookup: CDR1 KGHDR, CDR2 SFDVKD. CDR3 bases: TGTGCCGCGACCGAACAGGGTTCTAATGAAAAACTGTTTTTT. Translation: CAATEQGSNEKLFF.

The chain combines TRBV9 with TRBJ2-3; TRBD2 agrees at 7 bases. Germline V gives CDR1 SGDLS, CDR2 YYNGEE. V trimming: 4 bases; J trimming: 2 bases; junction bases outside the gene matches: 16. The length of the CDR3 is 18 residues. The CDR3 here is CASSINGVPGGSTDTQYF. CDR3 nucleotide sequence: TGTGCCAGCAGCATAAATGGGGTACCGGGGGGTTCCACAGATACGCAGTATTTT.

This clonotype was recorded many times. The V gene is TRBV12-5, the J gene TRBJ2-2; possibly TRBD2 for D (5 bases). The CDR3 has 15 residues. The germline V and J ends were trimmed by 0 bases and 2 bases, with 7 bases remaining between them. The germline V gene has CDR1 LGHNT and CDR2 FRNRAP. The CDR3 loop is CASGLVLGNTGELFF. CDR3 bases: TGTGCTAGTGGTTTGGTACTAGGTAACACCGGGGAGCTGTTTTTT.

This clonotype has more than one count but fewer than ten. The chain links TRBV2 to TRBJ2-5, with a possible D match to TRBD2 (5 bases). The CDR3 contains 16 residues. The germline V and J ends were trimmed by 6 bases and 3 bases, with 20 bases remaining between them. Per the germline V gene, CDR1 is SNHLY and CDR2 is FYNNEI. CDR3 DNA: TGTGCCAGCAGCAAACGGCCCGGTATGAGGGAAGAGACCCAGTACTTC. Protein sequence: CASSKRPGMREETQYF.

This clonotype appeared a few times. The rearrangement uses TRBV4-1 and TRBJ2-5; D perhaps matches TRBD2 (5 bases). Germline CDR1 and CDR2: MGHRA and YSYEKL. CDR3 length equals 15 residues. Trimming left V 0 bases short and J 4 bases short, with 12 bases between. The chain's CDR3 is CASSQDKARGETQYF. In nucleotides, the CDR3 is TGCGCCAGCAGCCAAGACAAGGCACGGGGAGAGACCCAGTACTTC.

This clonotype was observed a few times. The chain is built from TRBV28 and TRBJ1-5; TRBD1 is a possible D gene (5 bases). Germline CDR1 is MDHEN and CDR2 is SYDVKM. V was shortened by 6 bases and J by 0 bases, with 15 bases between the two germline ends. The CDR3 is 16 residues long. The CDR3 DNA reads TGTGCCAGCAGGGGGACCGGGGGTTATAGCAATCAGCCCCAGCATTTT. This gives the protein CASRGTGGYSNQPQHF.

This clonotype has more than one count but fewer than ten. The chain has TRBV7-3 and TRBJ2-7; D remains unclear. From germline, CDR1 is SGHTA and CDR2 FQGTGA. V gave up 5 bases and J gave up 7 bases, with 15 bases separating them. The CDR3 is made up of 13 amino acids. The CDR3 DNA sequence: TGTGCCAGCAGCCCATACAGATCTCGAGAGCAGTACTTC. Translating gives CASSPYRSREQYF.

This clonotype appeared a few times. CDR3 in DNA: TGTGCCAGCAGTGAGGGGGCTTGGGAACAGCCCCAGCATTTT. This codes for CASSEGAWEQPQHF. The chain uses TRBV2 and TRBJ1-5; tentative D call: TRBD1 (6 bases). The V gene lost 3 bases and the J gene lost 7 bases, with 13 bases spanning the gap. This CDR3 has 14 residues. The germline CDR1 and CDR2 sequences are SNHLY and FYNNEI.

V gene TRBV30 combines with J gene TRBJ2-1; TRBD1 might be the D (6 bases). CDR3 length: 11 amino acids. Trimming took off 1 base at V and 15 bases at J, with 13 bases between the two ends. CDR1 is GTSNPN, CDR2 SVGIG, per germline (reference sequence). CDR3 coding DNA: TGTGCCTGGAGTGGAGGGGGTAGGGGGTTCTTC. Protein sequence: CAWSGGGRGFF.

The V call is TRBV29-1, the J call TRBJ1-1; D remains ambiguous. Trimming pared 4 bases from V and 7 bases from J, leaving 16 bases between. CDR1 SQVTM and CDR2 ANQGSEA come from the germline V gene. The CDR3 runs to 13 residues. The CDR3 is CSVAGNEDGEAFF. In DNA form, the CDR3 reads TGCAGCGTTGCTGGGAACGAGGATGGTGAAGCTTTCTTT.

This clonotype was detected a few times. This chain's CDR3 is CASRRKLAGGQETQYF. As DNA, the CDR3 is TGTGCCAGCAGAAGGAAACTAGCGGGGGGCCAAGAGACCCAGTACTTC. V gene TRBV5-4 combines with J gene TRBJ2-5; 12 bases are shared with TRBD2. The junction had 6 bases not matched to a gene; V was cut back by 5 bases and J by 1 base. CDR3 length: 16 residues. CDR1 SGHNT and CDR2 YYREEE come from the germline V gene (reference sequence).

There are many counts of this clonotype. This sequence joins TRBV29-1 and TRBJ2-5, with TRBD2 matching over 7 bases. The J call may be in error: the DNA end matches TRBJ2-1 better. Germline CDR1 SQVTM, CDR2 ANQGSEA. The CDR3 spans 14 residues. The CDR3 DNA follows: TGCAGCTCCAAACCTCGACTAGCCACGTTTGAGCAGTTCTTC. Translated: CSSKPRLATFEQFF.

Ten or more counts support this clonotype. The chain links TRBV29-1 to TRBJ2-6; D gene uncertain. The CDR3 contains 14 residues. The germline V gene has CDR1 SQVTM and CDR2 ANQGSEA. V was clipped by 3 bases and J by 0 bases, with 6 bases between them. The CDR3 spells CSVDESSGANVLTF. The DNA of the CDR3 is TGCAGCGTTGACGAGAGCTCTGGGGCCAACGTCCTGACTTTC.

V usage is TRBV5-6 and J usage is TRBJ2-3; D uncertain. Between the trimmed V and J ends, which lost 0 bases and 4 bases, there was a span of 12 bases. The length of the CDR3 is 15 residues. Germline assignment: CDR1 SGHDT and CDR2 YYEEEE. This chain's CDR3 is CASSLVRPAADTQYF. In DNA form, the CDR3 reads TGTGCCAGCAGCTTGGTCAGACCTGCGGCAGATACGCAGTATTTT.

The chain recombines TRBV28 with TRBJ2-2; D ambiguous. Trimming removed 3 bases at V and 5 bases at J, with 10 bases between. The CDR3 runs 14 residues. Germline-derived CDR1 and CDR2 are MDHEN and SYDVKM. CDR3 loop: CASSFKARTGELFF. CDR3 nucleotides: TGTGCCAGCAGTTTCAAGGCTCGTACCGGGGAGCTGTTTTTT.

This chain joins TRBV3-1 and TRBJ2-1; the D is unclear. The J call may be incorrect, as the DNA end agrees better with TRBJ2-5. The CDR3 runs to 12 residues. CDR1 LGHDT and CDR2 YNNKEL come from the germline V gene (reference sequence). The CDR3 DNA sequence: TGTGCCAGCAGCCAAGTGAAGGGGACCCAGTACTTC. Protein product: CASSQVKGTQYF.

The chain carries TRBV5-1 and TRBJ2-7; the D gene is possibly TRBD1 (5 bases). V shed 5 bases and J shed 1 base, with 13 bases lying between them. CDR1 is SGHRS, CDR2 YFSETQ, per germline. The CDR3 spans 14 residues. CDR3 region: CASRVGALSYEQYF. CDR3 in DNA: TGCGCCAGCAGGGTAGGGGCCCTTTCCTACGAGCAGTACTTC.